The entry that follows covers one TCR beta chain sequence. Its target is unknown. CDR3-region Arm-PCR and iRepertoire HTBI primers produced the TCR beta libraries. TCRdb re-called the multiplex PCR reads through MiXCR, storing one row per CDR3 protein. The table records about 340,000 distinct CDR3 sequences, around 19% of them present only once. V was clipped by 3 bases and J by 5 bases; unmatched bases: 7. The CDR3 loop spans 16 amino acids. The entry originates in a study of regulatory T cells in long-lasting Graves disease. Study observations and caveats: The study found lower TCR diversity in persistent Graves' patients than in newly diagnosed ones.

The sample's time point: persistent/refractory GD, antithyroid drugs over 5 years with positive TRAb. With RNA extracted from PBMCs as input, the TCR library was made. This sequence was found in a female donor with Graves disease. This chain joins TRBV12-3 or TRBV12-4 and TRBJ2-5; TRBD1 aligns across 12 bases. Sequencing used peripheral blood mononuclear cells (PBMCs), obtained when the disease was refractory, from a patient treated with antithyroid drugs. CDR3 DNA: TGTGCCAGCAGTTTTTGGGGGACAGGGGGCAGGGAGACCCAGTACTTC. Encoded protein: CASSFWGTGGRETQYF.